These 31 T cell receptor beta chains came from one sample sequenced in a study of T cells after yellow fever vaccination. In TCRdb, the 5' RACE reads were re-called with MiXCR into one record per CDR3 protein. Among a few hundred thousand distinct CDR3 sequences, roughly 11% were seen once, and the ten largest hold more than 15%. Here the sequenced sample was PBMCs, taken on the day of the first yellow fever vaccination. All receptors come from a man younger than 30 who received the YFV17D yellow fever vaccine.

The chain carries TRBV12-3 or TRBV12-4 and TRBJ2-5; possibly TRBD2 for D (6 bases). This CDR3 region has 14 residues. V lost 3 bases and J 3 bases, leaving 11 bases between the germline ends. The CDR3 region has the DNA TGTGCCAGCAGTTTTGGGGGGACGAAAGAGACCCAGTACTTC. Encoded protein: CASSFGGTKETQYF.

A few counts support this clonotype. The V gene is TRBV6-1, the J gene TRBJ1-6; a weak D match, TRBD1 (5 bases). Looked up from germline, CDR1 is MNHNS and CDR2 is SASEGT. V was trimmed by 1 base and J by 11 bases, leaving 15 bases between them. The CDR3 runs 15 residues. CDR3 protein: CASSEGSTGGAPLHF. CDR3 DNA sequence: TGTGCCAGCAGTGAAGGGTCAACAGGCGGGGCACCCCTCCACTTT.

This clonotype was detected only a few times. The chain recombines TRBV19 with TRBJ1-1, with a weak D call TRBD1 (5 bases). This CDR3 has 14 residues. Germline assignment: CDR1 LNHDA and CDR2 SQIVND (reference sequence). Trimming stripped 1 base from V and 7 bases from J, with 13 bases between. The CDR3, as DNA: TGTGCCAGTAGTATAGTAATTAGGCAGGGTGAAGCTTTCTTT. Its protein is CASSIVIRQGEAFF.

This chain joins TRBV25-1 and TRBJ2-3; either TRBD1 or TRBD2 may fit D (5 bases each). The CDR3 runs to 14 residues. The V and J ends lost 7 bases and 0 bases respectively, with 11 bases between them. CDR1 is MGHDK, CDR2 SYGVNS, per germline. The CDR3 bases are TGTGCCAGCACTGGGGGTTTGAGCACAGATACGCAGTATTTT. Translated, it gives CASTGGLSTDTQYF.

In its sample, this clonotype was seen a few times. The chain joins TRBV5-1 to TRBJ1-6; 7 bases agree with TRBD1. This CDR3 region has 15 residues. With 4 bases clipped from V and 5 bases from J, the junction kept 6 bases outside the gene matches. Per germline, CDR1 SGHRS and CDR2 YFSETQ. The CDR3 DNA reads TGCGCCAGCAGCCCGGGGACAGTTAATAATTCACCCCTCCACTTT. Amino acid sequence: CASSPGTVNNSPLHF. Full variable domain (rest looked up from reference TRBV5-1 and TRBJ1-6): KAGVTQTPRYLIKTRGQQVTLSCSPISGHRSVSWYQQTPGQGLQFLFEYFSETQRNKGNFPGRFSGRQFSNSRSEMNVSTLELGDSALYLCASSPGTVNNSPLHFGNGTRLTVT.

A few counts support this clonotype. The chain recombines TRBV19 with TRBJ2-3; no firm D call. Trimming took off 2 bases at V and 6 bases at J, with 15 bases between the two ends. Germline V gene data show CDR1 as LNHDA and CDR2 as SQIVND (reference sequence). This CDR3 comprises 15 residues. The CDR3 DNA sequence: TGTGCCAGTAGTATAAACAGATACGGCAAGGATACGCAGTATTTT. Its protein product is CASSINRYGKDTQYF.

The table lists this clonotype with a few counts. J is TRBJ1-1 and V is TRBV5-4, with 11 nucleotides matching TRBD1. V lost 4 bases to trimming and J lost 3 bases; unmatched junction nucleotides: 5. The germline V gene encodes CDR1 SGHNT and CDR2 YYREEE (reference sequence). This CDR3 contains 15 residues. The CDR3 loop is CASSTGQGAHTEAFF. CDR3 sequence (DNA): TGTGCCAGCAGCACTGGACAGGGGGCCCACACTGAAGCTTTCTTT.

This clonotype was recorded a few times. The chain links TRBV10-3 to TRBJ1-4; a weak D match, TRBD1 (5 bases). The germline CDR1 and CDR2 sequences are ENHRY and SYGVKD. The germline V and J ends were trimmed by 2 bases and 8 bases, with 12 bases remaining between them. CDR3 length: 14 amino acids. The CDR3 sequence: CAISEARQSEKLFF. The CDR3 region has the DNA TGTGCCATCAGTGAGGCTCGACAGTCCGAAAAACTGTTTTTT.

This clonotype has more than one count but fewer than ten. The chain has TRBV27 and TRBJ1-4; 8 nucleotides agree with TRBD1. Germline V CDR1 and CDR2: MNHEY, SMNVEV (reference sequence). V was pared by 8 bases and J by 1 base, with 3 bases of the junction left unmatched. This CDR3 comprises 14 residues. The CDR3 sequence: CASGTGLTNEKLFF. The DNA of the CDR3 is TGTGCCAGCGGGACAGGATTAACTAATGAAAAACTGTTTTTT.

This clonotype was counted many times. The rearrangement joins TRBV6-5 to TRBJ1-1; TRBD1 matches at 9 bases. J was trimmed by 1 base and V by 5 bases; bases with no gene match: 5. Germline assignment: CDR1 MNHEY and CDR2 SVGAGI. The CDR3 is 15 residues long. CDR3 bases: TGTGCCAGCAGTAATCCGGGACAGGGGAACACTGAAGCTTTCTTT. This encodes CASSNPGQGNTEAFF.

The chain uses TRBV5-1 and TRBJ1-1; TRBD1 is a possible D gene (5 bases). Trimming stripped 4 bases from V and 0 bases from J, with 16 bases between. Germline CDR1 reads SGHRS; CDR2 reads YFSETQ. The CDR3 runs 16 residues. For the CDR3, the DNA is TGCGCCAGCAGCCTCCTAGGGCGACAGATGAACACTGAAGCTTTCTTT. Residues: CASSLLGRQMNTEAFF.

This clonotype was counted many times. The V call is TRBV4-3, the J call TRBJ1-2; the D gene is possibly TRBD1 (5 bases). CDR1 and CDR2 from the germline V gene are LGHNA and YSLEER. Trimming shortened V by 4 bases and J by 5 bases, and 11 bases separated the two germline ends. There are 13 residues in the CDR3. CDR3 coding DNA: TGCGCCAGCAGCCCCGCCGGGGGGTATGGCTACACCTTC. Translated: CASSPAGGYGYTF.

In its sample, this clonotype was seen a few times. The chain employs TRBV20-1 and TRBJ2-5; D perhaps matches TRBD2 (6 bases). The CDR3 extends over 13 amino acids. The V and J ends lost 3 bases and 7 bases respectively, with 15 bases between them. CDR1 DFQATT and CDR2 SNEGSKA come from the germline V gene (reference sequence). The CDR3 sequence is CSASGGTPGTQYF. The CDR3 DNA follows: TGCAGTGCTAGCGGGGGAACTCCGGGGACCCAGTACTTC.

This chain connects TRBV28 to TRBJ1-1; D ambiguous. Germline lookup yields CDR1 MDHEN and CDR2 SYDVKM. The CDR3 totals 15 residues. V was trimmed by 4 bases and J by 0 bases, leaving 12 bases between them. The CDR3 DNA sequence: TGTGCCAGCAGTTCAATTGCCTTCATGAACACTGAAGCTTTCTTT. Translated: CASSSIAFMNTEAFF. The whole variable domain, remainder taken from reference TRBV28 and TRBJ1-1, is DVKVTQSSRYLVKRTGEKVFLECVQDMDHENMFWYRQDPGLGLRLIYFSYDVKMKEKGDIPEGYSVSREKKERFSLILESASTNQTSMYLCASSSIAFMNTEAFFGQGTRLTVV.

This clonotype was picked up a small number of times. The V and J genes are TRBV12-3 or TRBV12-4 and TRBJ2-5; 7 bases are a match to TRBD1. The CDR3 is 13 residues long. J was trimmed by 3 bases and V by 6 bases; bases with no gene match: 4. CDR3 nucleotide sequence: TGTGCCAGCAGCAGGGACAGTAAAGAGACCCAGTACTTC. This sequence encodes CASSRDSKETQYF.

The rearrangement joins TRBV5-1 to TRBJ2-5; tentatively, D is TRBD2 (6 bases). This CDR3 is 15 amino acids long. The germline gives CDR1 SGHRS, CDR2 YFSETQ. Deletions cut 0 bases from V and 2 bases from J, with 11 bases between. CDR3 sequence (DNA): TGCGCCAGCAGCTTGGAAGTTGGGGGGCAAGAGACCCAGTACTTC. This encodes CASSLEVGGQETQYF. Supplemented by reference TRBV5-1 and TRBJ2-5, the full variable domain reads KAGVTQTPRYLIKTRGQQVTLSCSPISGHRSVSWYQQTPGQGLQFLFEYFSETQRNKGNFPGRFSGRQFSNSRSEMNVSTLELGDSALYLCASSLEVGGQETQYFGPGTRLLVL.

In its sample, this clonotype was seen a few times. The V gene is TRBV5-6, the J gene TRBJ2-2; D not resolved. CDR3 length equals 11 residues. Per germline, CDR1 SGHDT and CDR2 YYEEEE. V lost 4 bases and J 13 bases, leaving 11 bases between the germline ends. Written as DNA, the CDR3 is TGTGCCAGCAGCCGACTTGGTGGGCTGTTTTTT. Translated, it gives CASSRLGGLFF.

The genes are TRBV15 and TRBJ2-2; D is undetermined. The CDR3 has 15 amino acids. V shed 0 bases and J shed 1 base, with 6 bases lying between them. Germline-derived CDR1 and CDR2 are LNHNV and YYDKDF (reference sequence). CDR3: CATSRDRQNTGELFF. CDR3 bases: TGTGCCACCAGCAGAGATCGCCAGAACACCGGGGAGCTGTTTTTT.

The chain combines TRBV9 with TRBJ2-1; 7 bases align to TRBD1. CDR3 size: 15 residues. The trim removed 3 bases at V and 6 bases at J, leaving 9 bases unmatched. Per the germline V gene, CDR1 is SGDLS and CDR2 is YYNGEE. CDR3 protein: CASSETGLMVNEQFF. The CDR3 bases are TGTGCCAGCAGCGAGACAGGGCTTATGGTCAATGAGCAGTTCTTC.

The V and J genes are TRBV7-9 and TRBJ1-4, with D unresolved. The germline CDR1 and CDR2 sequences are SEHNR and FQNEAQ (reference sequence). This CDR3 comprises 14 residues. The germline V and J ends were trimmed by 2 bases and 8 bases, with 12 bases remaining between them. This CDR3 reads CASSLTNLAEKLFF. CDR3 nucleotides: TGTGCCAGCAGCTTAACAAACCTTGCGGAAAAACTGTTTTTT.

This chain links TRBV7-2 with TRBJ2-7; TRBD2 might be the D (5 bases). Deletions cut 4 bases from V and 3 bases from J, with 10 bases between. Germline CDR1 reads SGHTA; CDR2 reads FQGNSA. The CDR3 loop spans 13 amino acids. In nucleotides, the CDR3 is TGTGCCAGCAGCTCCGGGAACGACTACGAGCAGTACTTC. Amino acid sequence: CASSSGNDYEQYF.

The chain links TRBV20-1 to TRBJ1-1; no clear D. Trimming cost V 6 bases and J 2 bases, with 10 bases left between them. CDR1 and CDR2 (germline): DFQATT, SNEGSKA (reference sequence). The CDR3 is 12 amino acids. This CDR3 reads CSAARGNTEAFF. The CDR3 DNA is TGCAGTGCCGCCCGGGGAAACACTGAAGCTTTCTTT.

This clonotype has just a few counts. The CDR3 is CASSNRDVNQPQHF. Written as DNA, the CDR3 is TGTGCCAGCAGTAACCGGGACGTCAATCAGCCCCAGCATTTT. The genes are TRBV12-3 or TRBV12-4 and TRBJ1-5; D is perhaps TRBD1 (5 bases). This CDR3 spans 14 amino acids. The V end was cut by 5 bases, the J end by 3 bases, with 11 bases between.

This clonotype was detected only a few times. The chain joins TRBV19 to TRBJ2-2; D is ambiguous. This CDR3 is 15 amino acids long. Trimming took off 2 bases at V and 5 bases at J, with 12 bases between the two ends. Germline CDR1 is LNHDA and CDR2 is SQIVND (reference sequence). For the CDR3, the DNA is TGTGCCAGTAGTATATCCGGTCGAACAACCGGGGAGCTGTTTTTT. Encoded protein: CASSISGRTTGELFF.

This rearrangement joins TRBV5-1 to TRBJ2-3; D perhaps matches TRBD1 (5 bases). The germline V gene encodes CDR1 SGHRS and CDR2 YFSETQ. The CDR3 sequence is 14 residues long. The V end was cut by 1 base, the J end by 1 base, with 7 bases between. CDR3 DNA: TGCGCCAGCAGCTTGATAGGGGGCACAGATACGCAGTATTTT. It is translated as CASSLIGGTDTQYF.

The chain links TRBV4-3 to TRBJ1-1, with TRBD1 matching 9 bases. The CDR3 has 16 amino acids. J gave up 5 bases and V 2 bases, and 9 bases lay outside the gene matches. Germline CDR1 is LGHNA and CDR2 is YSLEER. CDR3 sequence reads: CASSQKGGQGRTEAFF. The CDR3 region has the DNA TGCGCCAGCAGCCAAAAAGGAGGACAGGGGAGGACTGAAGCTTTCTTT.

The chain carries TRBV20-1 and TRBJ2-3; D possibly corresponds to TRBD2 (6 bases). The V end lost 0 bases, the J end lost 2 bases, and 21 bases lay between the germline ends. Germline values: CDR1 DFQATT, CDR2 SNEGSKA (reference sequence). This CDR3 has 18 residues. The CDR3 here is CSAREGIMAGRATDTQYF. In DNA, the CDR3 is TGCAGTGCTAGAGAGGGGATAATGGCGGGGCGCGCCACAGATACGCAGTATTTT.

This clonotype was counted only a few times. The V and J genes are TRBV12-3 or TRBV12-4 and TRBJ2-3; 8 positions agree with TRBD2. J gave up 0 bases and V 5 bases, and 7 bases lay outside the gene matches. The CDR3 has 16 amino acids. Here the CDR3 reads CASSDRGGPSTDTQYF. The CDR3 bases are TGTGCCAGCAGTGATCGGGGGGGACCTAGCACAGATACGCAGTATTTT.

There are a few counts of this clonotype. The chain links TRBV11-1 to TRBJ2-5; 9 bases are a match to TRBD1. In germline, CDR1 is SGHAT, CDR2 FQDESV (reference sequence). After removal of 2 bases from V and 5 bases from J, the junction contained 9 bases not matched to a gene. This CDR3 region has 16 residues. The CDR3 region has the DNA TGTGCCAGCAGCTTAAGAGGGACAGGGTACCGGGAGACCCAGTACTTC. Translated, it gives CASSLRGTGYRETQYF.

There are a few counts of this clonotype. The chain links TRBV6-1 to TRBJ1-1, with TRBD1 matching 11 bases. Germline lookup yields CDR1 MNHNS and CDR2 SASEGT. V trimming: 2 bases; J trimming: 3 bases; junction bases outside the gene matches: 11. This CDR3 contains 18 residues. This CDR3 is CASSEFGQGAIGYTEAFF. The DNA of the CDR3 is TGTGCCAGCAGTGAATTTGGACAGGGGGCTATTGGGTACACTGAAGCTTTCTTT.

This clonotype was counted only a few times. In nucleotides, the CDR3 is TGTGCCAGCAGCCTACCACCGGGACAGGGTTTGGGGGAGCAGTACTTC. Translating gives CASSLPPGQGLGEQYF. This sequence joins TRBV11-2 and TRBJ2-7; TRBD1 matches 9 bases. The J segment lost 7 bases and the V segment lost 5 bases, leaving 15 bases of the junction unmatched. The CDR3 is made up of 16 amino acids. The germline V gene encodes CDR1 SGHAT and CDR2 FQNNGV.